This TCR beta chain stems from a study of PD-1 blockade in classical Hodgkin lymphoma. After autologous stem cell transplantation all patients relapsed, and prior brentuximab vedotin exposure differed between cohorts. On this clone itself: Additional DNA sequences in this sample encode the identical CDR3.

Generated by immunoSEQ multiplex PCR, the TCRdb table keeps only in-frame clones and is missing some. The sample yields tens of thousands of clones, 88% seen once. Germline values: CDR1 SGHRS, CDR2 YFSETQ. With 0 bases removed from V and 1 base from J, the gap between germline ends came to 7 bases. The CDR3 totals 14 residues. This receptor was identified in a human donor with classical Hodgkin lymphoma. This chain uses TRBV5-1 with TRBJ2-5; D is ambiguous. Sequencing was performed on peripheral blood mononuclear cells (PBMCs), taken before the second cycle of nivolumab. The CDR3 here is CASSLGRAQETQYF. The CDR3 region has the DNA TGCGCCAGCAGCTTGGGCCGAGCCCAAGAGACCCAGTACTTC.